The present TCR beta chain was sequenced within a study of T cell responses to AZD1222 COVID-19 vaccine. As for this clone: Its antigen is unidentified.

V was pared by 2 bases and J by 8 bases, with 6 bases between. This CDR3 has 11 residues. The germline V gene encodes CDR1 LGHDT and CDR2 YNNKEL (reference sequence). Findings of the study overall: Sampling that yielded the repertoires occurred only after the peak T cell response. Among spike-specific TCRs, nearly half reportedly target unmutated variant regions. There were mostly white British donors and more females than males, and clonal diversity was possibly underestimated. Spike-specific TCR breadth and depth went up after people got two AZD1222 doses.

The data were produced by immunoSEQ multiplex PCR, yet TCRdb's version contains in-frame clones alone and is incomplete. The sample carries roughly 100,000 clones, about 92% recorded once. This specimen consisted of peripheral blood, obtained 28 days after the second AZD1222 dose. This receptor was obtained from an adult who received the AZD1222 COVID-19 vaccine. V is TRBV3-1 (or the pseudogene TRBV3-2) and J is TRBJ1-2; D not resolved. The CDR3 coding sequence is TGTGCCAGCAGCCAACGGGGAGGCTACACCTTC. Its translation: CASSQRGGYTF.